This TCR beta chain is drawn from a study of cytomegalovirus exposure and HLA in healthy donors. Study-wide results and caveats: In vitro work confirmed that a few CMV-associated chains recognize CMV antigens. Later analysis revealed greater clonal expansion in HLA-associated TCR beta chains than in equally common others. Fewer N-insertions than the roughly 670-donor mean were reportedly shown by an Asian-associated ancestry cluster in a later analysis.

The study ran its PCR with 60 Vbeta and 13 Jbeta primers. Original methodology: Counted up in a later analysis, unique TCR beta chains came to about 80 million, with around 10 million shared. The data were produced by immunoSEQ multiplex PCR, yet TCRdb's version contains in-frame clones alone and is incomplete. V, J and clone size derive from that table, while D and trimming were established from the DNA sequence. The sample contains under 100,000 clones, 63% of which appear only once. In regard to this clone: Its matching antigen is unknown.

The germline V gene encodes CDR1 MDHEN and CDR2 SYDVKM. This CDR3 is built from 12 residues. The V and J ends lost 4 bases and 7 bases respectively, with 11 bases between them. The chain has TRBV28 and TRBJ2-7, with D perhaps matching TRBD1 (6 bases). This clonotype was sampled from a woman between 40 and 55 years old in good health and CMV-seropositive. Specimen: PBMCs. The CDR3 sequence is CASSSRRGEQYF. CDR3 nucleotide sequence: TGTGCCAGCAGTTCAAGAAGGGGGGAGCAGTACTTC. The variable domain in full, completed from reference TRBV28 and TRBJ2-7, reads DVKVTQSSRYLVKRTGEKVFLECVQDMDHENMFWYRQDPGLGLRLIYFSYDVKMKEKGDIPEGYSVSREKKERFSLILESASTNQTSMYLCASSSRRGEQYFGPGTRLTVT.